The entry below describes one TCR beta chain. One end of the junction varies from germline; a read error may be responsible. The data stem from a study of T cell changes during pregnancy in multiple sclerosis. The repertoire was sequenced with immunoSEQ multiplex PCR; TCRdb's copy has only in-frame clones and lacks some. Of tens of thousands of clones listed, just over 90% are singletons. The input for sequencing was CD4+ T cells from peripheral blood mononuclear cells, taken before pregnancy. This receptor was identified in a female donor with multiple sclerosis, enrolled in a pregnancy study.

CDR3 residues: CASSPKPGQDPF. The DNA for the CDR3 is TGTGCCAGCAGCCCCAAGCCGGGACAGGATCCATTT. The chain combines TRBV9 with TRBJ1-1; 8 bases align to TRBD1. Per the germline V gene, CDR1 is SGDLS and CDR2 is YYNGEE. This CDR3 has 12 residues.